Listed here is a single T cell receptor beta chain. Its antigen is not identified. This record belongs to a study of graft-versus-host responses after intestinal transplantation. Study at large: Each of the recipients got a multivisceral, liver-intestinal, or isolated intestinal transplant. The recipients all started with anti-thymocyte globulin induction and then took tacrolimus and steroids for two to four years.

Findings and limits, study-wide: GvH clones occurred in recipient marrow; some first appeared in ileum or blood.

Clones were read by immunoSEQ multiplex PCR, and TCRdb kept only the in-frame ones, dropping some. Of about 97,000 clones in the sample, more than 80% are singletons; the top ten hold about 16%. V dropped 8 bases and J dropped 4 bases, with 8 bases sitting between them. This CDR3 region has 11 residues. CDR1 is SNHLY and CDR2 is FYNNEI in the germline V gene. The sequenced sample was PBMCs, obtained about 450 days after intestinal transplant. The sequence was obtained from a human patient who received an intestinal transplant, so some T cells may come from the graft donor. The chain is built from TRBV2 and TRBJ1-1; D not certain. CDR3 in DNA: TGTGCCAGCCTAGGGTCCACTGAAGCTTTCTTT. This gives the protein CASLGSTEAFF.